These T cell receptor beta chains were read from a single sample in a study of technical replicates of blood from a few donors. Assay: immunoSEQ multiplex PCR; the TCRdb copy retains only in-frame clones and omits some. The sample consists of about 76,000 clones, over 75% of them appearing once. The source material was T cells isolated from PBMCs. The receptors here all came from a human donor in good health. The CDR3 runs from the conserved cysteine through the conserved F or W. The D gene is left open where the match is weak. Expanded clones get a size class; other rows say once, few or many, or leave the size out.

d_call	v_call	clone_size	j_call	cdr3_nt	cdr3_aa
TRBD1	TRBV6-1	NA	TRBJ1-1	TGTGCCAGCAGTGTATCACAGGGGAGTTTAGACACTGAAGCTTTCTTT	CASSVSQGSLDTEAFF
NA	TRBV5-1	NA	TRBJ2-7	TGCGCCAGCAGCTTACGGACAGCTTCAGGCGACGAGCAGTACTTC	CASSLRTASGDEQYF
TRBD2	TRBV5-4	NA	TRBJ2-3	TGTGCCAGCAGCCCGGGACTAGCGGGAGTCTGGGATACGCAGTATTTT	CASSPGLAGVWDTQYF
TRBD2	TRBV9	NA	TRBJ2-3	TGTGCCAGCAGCGTCCAGCGGGGGAGTCTAGATACGCAGTATTTT	CASSVQRGSLDTQYF
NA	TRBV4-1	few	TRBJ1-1	TGCGCCAGCAGCCAAGATTGGGGGGGCCCCACTGAAGCTTTCTTT	CASSQDWGGPTEAFF
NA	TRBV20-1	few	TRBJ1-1	TGCAGTGCTATGTACACGACTGAAGCTTTCTTT	CSAMYTTEAFF
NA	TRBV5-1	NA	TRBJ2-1	TGCGCCAGCAGCTCCTTAGGGGGACCTACGGCCGATGAGCAGTTCTTC	CASSSLGGPTADEQFF
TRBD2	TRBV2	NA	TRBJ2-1	TGTGCCAGCAGTGAAGCGGAAGCGGGAGGGTACAATGAGCAGTTCTTC	CASSEAEAGGYNEQFF
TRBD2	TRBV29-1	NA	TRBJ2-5	TGCAGCGTTGAAGCTAGCGGGAGAGAGACCCAGTACTTC	CSVEASGRETQYF
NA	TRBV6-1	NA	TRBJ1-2	TGTGCCAGCAGTGAGATAGCTAACTATGGCTACACCTTC	CASSEIANYGYTF
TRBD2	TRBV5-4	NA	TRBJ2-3	TGTGCCAGCAGCTTGGCGTCAGCGGGAGGAGATACGCAGTATTTT	CASSLASAGGDTQYF
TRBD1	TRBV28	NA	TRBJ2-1	TGTGCCAGCAGTTCATCCGGGACAGGGCACAATGAGCAGTTCTTC	CASSSSGTGHNEQFF
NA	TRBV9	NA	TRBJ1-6	TGTGCCAGCAGCGCCGGGACAACCTCCTATAATTCACCCCTCCACTTT	CASSAGTTSYNSPLHF
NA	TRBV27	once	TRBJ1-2	TGTGCCAGCAGTTTAGGGGGTGGGGGGGGCTATGGCTACACCTTC	CASSLGGGGGYGYTF
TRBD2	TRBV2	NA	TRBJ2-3	TGTGCCAGCCTGGGACTAGCGGGATATAGCACAGATACGCAGTATTTT	CASLGLAGYSTDTQYF
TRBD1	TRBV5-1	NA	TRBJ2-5	TGCGCCAGCAGCTTGGGAACAGGGGGATCCCAAGAGACCCAGTACTTC	CASSLGTGGSQETQYF
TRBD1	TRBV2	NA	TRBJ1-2	TGTGCCAGCAGGGCCCTGGACAGGGGGCTGTTAAACTATGGCTACACCTTC	CASRALDRGLLNYGYTF
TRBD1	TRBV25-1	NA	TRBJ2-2	TGTGCCAGCCTAGACAGGGGAAAGCCCGGGGAGCTGTTTTTT	CASLDRGKPGELFF
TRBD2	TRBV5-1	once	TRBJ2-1	TGCGCCAGCAGCCGAACTAGCGGGAGTTCTCTGGAGGAGCAGTTCTTC	CASSRTSGSSLEEQFF
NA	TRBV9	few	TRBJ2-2	TGTGCCAGCAGCGTAGCTACTGGGGTCTTGCTAGCGCGAGATACGAACACCGGGGAGCTGTTTTTT	CASSVATGVLLARDTNTGELFF
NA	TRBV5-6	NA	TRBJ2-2	TGTGCCAGCAGCTGGGGGGCGGGGGCGAACACCGGGGAGCTGTTTTTT	CASSWGAGANTGELFF
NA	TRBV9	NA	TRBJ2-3	TGTGCCAGCAGCGGAGTACGGTGGAGCACAGATACGCAGTATTTT	CASSGVRWSTDTQYF
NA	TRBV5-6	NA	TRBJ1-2	TGTGCCAGCAGCTTGTCCCCGACAGGCGGCTACACCTTC	CASSLSPTGGYTF
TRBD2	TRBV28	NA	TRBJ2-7	TGTGCCAGCACCTCTCCCTCTAGCGGGGTCTTCGAGCAGTACTTC	CASTSPSSGVFEQYF
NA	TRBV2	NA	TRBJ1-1	TGTGCCAGCGTTCTTGAGGCGGCGATGAACACTGAAGCTTTCTTT	CASVLEAAMNTEAFF
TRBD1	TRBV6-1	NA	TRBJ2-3	TGTGCCAGCAGTGAGGGACAGGGGGCGGATACGCAGTATTTT	CASSEGQGADTQYF
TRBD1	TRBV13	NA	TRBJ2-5	TGTGCCAGCAAAACAGGGGGGCAAGAGACCCAGTACTTC	CASKTGGQETQYF
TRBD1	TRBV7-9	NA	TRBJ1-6	TGTGCCAGCAGCTCTCGGACAGGAGCAGGGACTTCACCCCTCCACTTT	CASSSRTGAGTSPLHF
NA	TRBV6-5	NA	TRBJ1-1	TGTGCCAGCAGTTACTTATCCAGCGGTAACACTGAAGCTTTCTTT	CASSYLSSGNTEAFF
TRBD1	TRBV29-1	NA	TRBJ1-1	TGCAGCGCTGACAGGGGGCCGAGCACTGAAGCTTTCTTT	CSADRGPSTEAFF
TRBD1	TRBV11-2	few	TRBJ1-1	TGTGCCAGCAGCTCCCTACAGGGGCAAAGCGAAGCTTTCTTT	CASSSLQGQSEAFF
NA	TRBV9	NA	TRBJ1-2	TGTGCCAGCAGTCCAGATCTAGGCTATGGCTACACCTTC	CASSPDLGYGYTF
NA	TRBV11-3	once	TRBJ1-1	TGTGCCAGCAGCTTAGGATCACCCACAGAGGGAACTGAAGCTTTCTTT	CASSLGSPTEGTEAFF
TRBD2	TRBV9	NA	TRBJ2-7	TGTGCCAGCAGCGTAGAGGCGGGGGGGCCGGTTTCCCGCGAGCAGTACTTC	CASSVEAGGPVSREQYF
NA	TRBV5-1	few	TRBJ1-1	TGCGCCAGCAGCTTGGAGGTTGGCAGCGACACTGAAGCTTTCTTT	CASSLEVGSDTEAFF
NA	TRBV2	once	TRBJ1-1	TGTGCCAGCAGCTCCGCCCGGGGTACTGAAGCTTTCTTT	CASSSARGTEAFF
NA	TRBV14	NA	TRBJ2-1	TGTGCCAGCAGCCAAGTCGACAGCTACAATGAGCAGTTCTTC	CASSQVDSYNEQFF
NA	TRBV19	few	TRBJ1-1	TGTGCCAGCACCGATTACCAGGGAAGGGCTGAAGCTTTCTTT	CASTDYQGRAEAFF
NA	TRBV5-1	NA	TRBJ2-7	TGCGCCAGCAGGACGGACAGGGAGGGCGAGCAGTACTTC	CASRTDREGEQYF
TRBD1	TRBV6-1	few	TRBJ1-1	TGTGCCAGCACACCGGGACAGGGATTTCCTGAAGCTTTCTTT	CASTPGQGFPEAFF
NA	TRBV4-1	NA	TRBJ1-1	TGCGCCAGCAGCCAGGGTGGAGGGAAGCGGACTGAAGCTTTCTTT	CASSQGGGKRTEAFF
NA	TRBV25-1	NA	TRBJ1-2	TGTGCCAGCAGTGAATCGGTTCCTGCTAACTATGGCTACACCTTC	CASSESVPANYGYTF